This TCR beta chain was profiled in a study of blood T cell repertoires in COVID-19. Repertoires were generated with immunoSEQ multiplex PCR, while TCRdb's copy carries only in-frame clones and drops some. Counted here are 250,000 to 300,000 clones, roughly 80% occurring once; the ten biggest clones make up about 4.5%. The ends were cut back, 2 bases at V and 2 bases at J, with 13 bases in the middle. The CDR3 is made up of 16 amino acids. Germline CDR1 SGDLS, CDR2 YYNGEE. The origin of this receptor is a man in his fifties or sixties who had recovered from COVID-19. Material: peripheral blood. The chain combines TRBV9 with TRBJ2-2, with D possibly being TRBD1 (6 bases). CDR3 in DNA: TGTGCCAGCAGCGTCTCCGGGACAACCAACACCGGGGAGCTGTTTTTT. It translates to CASSVSGTTNTGELFF.